This T cell receptor (beta chain) was sequenced for a study of T cell changes during pregnancy in multiple sclerosis. Data came from immunoSEQ multiplex PCR; TCRdb stores just in-frame clones and leaves some out. The data contain tens of thousands of clones, roughly 90% of them singletons. This TCR derives from a female donor in good health, enrolled as a control in a pregnancy study. This specimen was peripheral blood, taken after pregnancy.

The CDR3 here is CASGSGQGAYEQYF. Here the CDR3 DNA reads TGTGCTAGTGGTTCCGGGCAGGGCGCCTACGAGCAGTACTTC. The genes are TRBV12-5 and TRBJ2-7; D possibly corresponds to TRBD1 (5 bases). CDR1 LGHNT and CDR2 FRNRAP come from the germline V gene. V was shortened by 4 bases and J by 2 bases, with 12 bases between the two germline ends. The CDR3 is 14 residues long.